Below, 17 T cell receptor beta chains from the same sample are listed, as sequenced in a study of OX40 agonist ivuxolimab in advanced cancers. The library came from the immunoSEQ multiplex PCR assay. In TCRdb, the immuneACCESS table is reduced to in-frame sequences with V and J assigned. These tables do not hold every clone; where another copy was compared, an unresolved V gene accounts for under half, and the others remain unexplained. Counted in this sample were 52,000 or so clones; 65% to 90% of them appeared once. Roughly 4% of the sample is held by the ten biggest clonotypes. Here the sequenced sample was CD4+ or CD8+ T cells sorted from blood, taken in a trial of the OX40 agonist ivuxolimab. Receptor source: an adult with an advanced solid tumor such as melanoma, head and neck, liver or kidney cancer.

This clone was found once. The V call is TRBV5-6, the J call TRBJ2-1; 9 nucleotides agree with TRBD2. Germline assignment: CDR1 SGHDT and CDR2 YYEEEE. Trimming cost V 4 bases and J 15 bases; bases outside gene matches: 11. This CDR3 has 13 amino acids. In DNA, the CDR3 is TGTGCCAGCAGCCCGCACGGACTAGCGAGGCGGTTCTTC. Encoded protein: CASSPHGLARRFF.

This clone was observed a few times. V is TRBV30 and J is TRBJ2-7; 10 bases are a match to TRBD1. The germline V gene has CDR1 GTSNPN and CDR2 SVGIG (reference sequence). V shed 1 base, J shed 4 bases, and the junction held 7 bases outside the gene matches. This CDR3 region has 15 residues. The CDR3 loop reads CAWSAPGQGRYEQYF. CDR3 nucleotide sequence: TGTGCCTGGAGTGCGCCGGGACAGGGGAGGTACGAGCAGTACTTC. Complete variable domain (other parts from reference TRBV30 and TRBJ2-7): SQTIHQWPATLVQPVGSPLSLECTVEGTSNPNLYWYRQAAGRGLQLLFYSVGIGQISSEVPQNLSASRPQDRQFILSSKKLLLSDSGFYLCAWSAPGQGRYEQYFGPGTRLTVT.

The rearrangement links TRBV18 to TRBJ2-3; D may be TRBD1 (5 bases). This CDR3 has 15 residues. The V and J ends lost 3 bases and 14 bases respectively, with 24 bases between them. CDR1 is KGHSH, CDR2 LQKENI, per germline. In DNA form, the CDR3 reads TGTGCCAGCTCACCGAGCGAACAGGTACCGCTCAAGGGGTATTTT. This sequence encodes CASSPSEQVPLKGYF.

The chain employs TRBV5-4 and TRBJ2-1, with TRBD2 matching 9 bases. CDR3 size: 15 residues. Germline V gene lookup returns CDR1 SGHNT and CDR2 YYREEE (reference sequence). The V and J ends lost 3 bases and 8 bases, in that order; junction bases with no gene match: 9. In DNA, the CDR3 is TGTGCCAGCAGCTCCGGGGGTAGCGGGGGCTATGAGCAGTTCTTC. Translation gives CASSSGGSGGYEQFF.

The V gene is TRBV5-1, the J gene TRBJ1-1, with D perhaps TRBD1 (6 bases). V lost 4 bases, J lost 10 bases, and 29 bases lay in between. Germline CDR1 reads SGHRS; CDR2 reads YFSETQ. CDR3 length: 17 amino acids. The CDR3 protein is CASSPEDLGGPVDVAFF. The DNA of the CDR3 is TGCGCCAGCAGCCCGGAGGACCTGGGGGGCCCGGTCGATGTAGCTTTCTTT.

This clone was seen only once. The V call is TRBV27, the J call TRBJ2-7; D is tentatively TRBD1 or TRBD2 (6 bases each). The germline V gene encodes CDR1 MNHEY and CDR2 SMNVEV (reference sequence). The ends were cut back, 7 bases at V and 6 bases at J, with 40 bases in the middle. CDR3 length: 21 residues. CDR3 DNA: TGTGCCAGCACCCTTCACGCCCCAGGGGACGGACTATCCCTTTATCCCTCCGAGCAGTACTTC. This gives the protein CASTLHAPGDGLSLYPSEQYF.

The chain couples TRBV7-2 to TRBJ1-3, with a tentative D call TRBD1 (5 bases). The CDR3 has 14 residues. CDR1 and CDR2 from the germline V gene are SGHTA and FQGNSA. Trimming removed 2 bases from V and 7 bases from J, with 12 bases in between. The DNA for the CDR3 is TGTGCCAGCAGCTTAATGGGGGTGAAGAACACCATATATTTT. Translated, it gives CASSLMGVKNTIYF.

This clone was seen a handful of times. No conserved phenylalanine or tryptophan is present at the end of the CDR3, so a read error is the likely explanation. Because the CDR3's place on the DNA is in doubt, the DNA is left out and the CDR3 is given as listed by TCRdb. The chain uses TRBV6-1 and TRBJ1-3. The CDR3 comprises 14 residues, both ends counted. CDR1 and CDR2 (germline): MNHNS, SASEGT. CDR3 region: CASSERGALGGNFS.

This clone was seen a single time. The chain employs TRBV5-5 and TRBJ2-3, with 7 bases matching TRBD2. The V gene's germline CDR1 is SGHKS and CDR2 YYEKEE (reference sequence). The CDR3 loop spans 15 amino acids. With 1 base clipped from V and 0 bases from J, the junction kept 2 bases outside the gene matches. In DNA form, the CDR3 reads TGTGCCAGCAGCTTGAGAGCGGGGAGCACAGATACGCAGTATTTT. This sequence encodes CASSLRAGSTDTQYF.

The CDR3 sequence: CASSSGLAGSYEQYF. The CDR3 DNA follows: TGTGCCAGCAGCTCGGGACTAGCGGGATCCTACGAGCAGTACTTC. V is TRBV5-8 and J is TRBJ2-7, with 13 bases identical to TRBD2. Germline V lookup: CDR1 SGHTS, CDR2 YDEGEE. J lost 1 base, V lost 3 bases, and 1 base had no gene match. This CDR3 spans 15 amino acids.

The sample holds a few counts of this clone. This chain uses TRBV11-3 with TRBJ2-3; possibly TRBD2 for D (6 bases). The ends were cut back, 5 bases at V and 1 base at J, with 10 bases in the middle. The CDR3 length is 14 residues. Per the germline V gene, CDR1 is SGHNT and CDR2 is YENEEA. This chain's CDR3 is CASSPRRGTDTQYF. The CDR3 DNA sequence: TGTGCCAGCAGCCCCCGGAGGGGCACAGATACGCAGTATTTT.

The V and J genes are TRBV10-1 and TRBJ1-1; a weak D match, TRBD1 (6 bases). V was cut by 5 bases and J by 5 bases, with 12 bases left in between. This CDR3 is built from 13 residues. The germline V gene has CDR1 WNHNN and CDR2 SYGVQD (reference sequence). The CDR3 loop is CASSPGARTEAFF. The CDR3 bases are TGCGCCAGCAGTCCGGGGGCCCGAACTGAAGCTTTCTTT.

This CDR3 is CAWGRRTVLLFF. In DNA, the CDR3 is TGTGCCTGGGGGCGACGGACCGTACTACTGTTTTTT. This chain links TRBV30 with TRBJ1-4; D call uncertain. Germline V gene sequence: CDR1 GTSNPN, CDR2 SVGIG (reference sequence). V gave up 5 bases and J gave up 13 bases, with 17 bases separating them. This CDR3 comprises 12 residues.

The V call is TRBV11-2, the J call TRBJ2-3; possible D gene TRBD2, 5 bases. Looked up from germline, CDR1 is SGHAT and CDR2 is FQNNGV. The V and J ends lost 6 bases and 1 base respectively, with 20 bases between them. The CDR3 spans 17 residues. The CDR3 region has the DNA TGTGCCAGCAGTCCCCTGACTTCTGCCGGGGGCACAGATACGCAGTATTTT. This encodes CASSPLTSAGGTDTQYF.

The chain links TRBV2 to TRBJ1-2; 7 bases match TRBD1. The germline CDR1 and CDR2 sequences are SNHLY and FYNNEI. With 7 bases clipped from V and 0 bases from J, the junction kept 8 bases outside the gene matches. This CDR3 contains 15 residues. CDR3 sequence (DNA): TGTGCCAGCACTCCGGGACAGAACTCTAACTATGGCTACACCTTC. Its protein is CASTPGQNSNYGYTF.

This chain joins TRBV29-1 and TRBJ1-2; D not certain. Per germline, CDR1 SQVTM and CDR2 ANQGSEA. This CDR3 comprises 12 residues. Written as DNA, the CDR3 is TGCACTGATTCCCACCCTAACTATGGCTACACCTTC. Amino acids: CTDSHPNYGYTF.

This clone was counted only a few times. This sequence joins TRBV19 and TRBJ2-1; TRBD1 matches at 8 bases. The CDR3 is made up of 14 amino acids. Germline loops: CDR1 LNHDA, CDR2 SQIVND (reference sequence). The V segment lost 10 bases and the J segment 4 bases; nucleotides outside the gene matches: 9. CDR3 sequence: CATYGQGNYNEQFF. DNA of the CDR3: TGTGCCACCTATGGACAGGGAAATTACAATGAGCAGTTCTTC.